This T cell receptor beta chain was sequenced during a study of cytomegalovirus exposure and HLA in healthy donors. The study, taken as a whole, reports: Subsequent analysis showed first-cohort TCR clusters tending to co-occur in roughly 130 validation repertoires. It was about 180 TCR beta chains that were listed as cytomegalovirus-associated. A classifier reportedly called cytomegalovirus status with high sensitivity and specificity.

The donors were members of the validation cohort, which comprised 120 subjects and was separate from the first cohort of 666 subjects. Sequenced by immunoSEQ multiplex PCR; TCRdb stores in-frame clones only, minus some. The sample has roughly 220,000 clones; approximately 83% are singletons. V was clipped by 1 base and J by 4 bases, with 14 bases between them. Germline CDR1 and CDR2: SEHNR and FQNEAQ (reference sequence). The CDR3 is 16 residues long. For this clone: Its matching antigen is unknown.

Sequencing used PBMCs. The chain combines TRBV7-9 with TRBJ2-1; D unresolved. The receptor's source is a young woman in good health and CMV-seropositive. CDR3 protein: CASSLDRLARYNEQFF. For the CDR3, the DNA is TGTGCCAGCAGCTTAGATCGGCTGGCACGTTACAATGAGCAGTTCTTC.